One sample yielded the 30 T cell receptor beta chains listed below, sequenced in a study of T cell repertoires in cytomegalovirus infection (dated by TCRdb to the late 2010s). No antigen is known for these receptors. Sequencing was carried out with an Illumina HiSeq 1500. TCRdb cleaned the public reads at Q25 with fastp, built clones with MiXCR and kept in-frame beta chains. Here each entry gathers all rows of one CDR3 protein and keeps the most common genes and DNA. Present in this sample are roughly 110,000 distinct CDR3 sequences, 10% of which were seen just once. The top ten clones comprise roughly 31% of the sample. Material: PBMCs, sequenced either directly or after in vitro stimulation (not recorded which). The receptors were gathered from a human donor in good health (CMV status not recorded). Some clones in this sample may be carry-over from other donors' samples.

This clonotype showed up many times. The chain links TRBV7-2 to TRBJ2-3; D ambiguous. CDR1 SGHTA and CDR2 FQGNSA come from the germline V gene. Trimming took off 2 bases at V and 2 bases at J, with 8 bases between the two ends. CDR3 length: 14 amino acids. The CDR3 reads CASSLSTTTDTQYF. CDR3 DNA sequence: TGTGCCAGCAGCTTATCAACCACCACAGATACGCAGTATTTT.

V is TRBV27 and J is TRBJ1-5, with 7 bases aligning to TRBD1. The ends lost 4 bases at V and 4 bases at J; junction bases unmatched: 4. The CDR3 sequence is 14 residues long. Per the germline V gene, CDR1 is MNHEY and CDR2 is SMNVEV (reference sequence). CDR3 sequence: CASSSTGWNQPQHF. The CDR3 nucleotides read TGTGCCAGCAGTTCGACAGGGTGGAATCAGCCCCAGCATTTT.

This clonotype was counted only a few times. The chain is built from TRBV28 and TRBJ1-5; 7 bases map to TRBD1. Germline values: CDR1 MDHEN, CDR2 SYDVKM. The V segment lost 3 bases and the J segment 6 bases; nucleotides outside the gene matches: 5. This CDR3 is 14 amino acids long. The CDR3: CASSFTQGGQPQHF. For the CDR3, the DNA is TGTGCCAGCAGTTTCACGCAGGGGGGTCAGCCCCAGCATTTT. Complete variable domain (other parts from reference TRBV28 and TRBJ1-5): DVKVTQSSRYLVKRTGEKVFLECVQDMDHENMFWYRQDPGLGLRLIYFSYDVKMKEKGDIPEGYSVSREKKERFSLILESASTNQTSMYLCASSFTQGGQPQHFGDGTRLSIL.

This clonotype was detected ten times or more. The CDR3 nucleotides read TGTGCCAGCAGTGAATTACCGGACAGCCAGTATAATTCACCCCTCCACTTT. Translation gives CASSELPDSQYNSPLHF. V is TRBV2 and J is TRBJ1-6; possible D gene TRBD1, 6 bases. Trimming stripped 2 bases from V and 4 bases from J, with 15 bases between. The CDR3 is 17 residues long. From germline, CDR1 is SNHLY and CDR2 FYNNEI.

This rearrangement joins TRBV5-8 to TRBJ1-4; 7 bases align to TRBD1. The CDR3 has 13 residues. The trim removed 4 bases at V and 10 bases at J, leaving 7 bases unmatched. Germline V lookup: CDR1 SGHTS, CDR2 YDEGEE. The CDR3 sequence is CASSLTGVGKLFF. CDR3 sequence (DNA): TGTGCCAGCAGCCTTACAGGGGTAGGAAAACTGTTTTTT.

This clonotype has a count of ten or more. The chain uses TRBV4-1 and TRBJ2-1; D perhaps matches TRBD1 (6 bases). This CDR3 is 14 amino acids long. The ends were cut back, 2 bases at V and 3 bases at J, with 8 bases in the middle. Germline V gene data show CDR1 as MGHRA and CDR2 as YSYEKL. The chain's CDR3 is CASSQRDNYNEQFF. Here the CDR3 DNA reads TGCGCCAGCAGCCAAAGGGACAACTACAATGAGCAGTTCTTC.

This clonotype was detected only a few times. V is TRBV11-1 and J is TRBJ2-2; TRBD2 matches 7 bases. This CDR3 has 15 residues. Germline lookup yields CDR1 SGHAT and CDR2 FQDESV (reference sequence). The J segment lost 6 bases and the V segment lost 2 bases, leaving 6 bases of the junction unmatched. In nucleotides, the CDR3 is TGTGCCAGCAGCTTACGGGGGGTCGGCGCCGGGGAGCTGTTTTTT. Protein: CASSLRGVGAGELFF.

This clonotype was recorded at least ten times. V usage is TRBV7-9 and J usage is TRBJ1-6, with D unresolved. This CDR3 region has 13 residues. Germline V gene lookup returns CDR1 SEHNR and CDR2 FQNEAQ (reference sequence). The V end lost 3 bases, the J end lost 10 bases, and 10 bases lay between the germline ends. The CDR3 coding sequence is TGTGCCAGCAGCTTCTCCTTAGGGTCACCCCTCCACTTT. Its protein product is CASSFSLGSPLHF.

This clonotype was found many times. The chain is built from TRBV5-6 and TRBJ2-2, with 15 bases aligning to TRBD2. The CDR3 is 16 amino acids. Unmatched junction bases numbered 4, after V lost 4 bases and J lost 6 bases. Germline loops: CDR1 SGHDT, CDR2 YYEEEE. This CDR3 is CASSLGLAGGPGELFF. The CDR3 coding sequence is TGTGCCAGCAGCCTCGGACTAGCGGGAGGGCCCGGGGAGCTGTTTTTT.

This clonotype was recorded at least ten times. J is TRBJ1-1 and V is TRBV6-5; D might be TRBD1 (5 bases). Trimming pared 0 bases from V and 3 bases from J, leaving 11 bases between. The CDR3 consists of 15 residues. CDR1 is MNHEY and CDR2 is SVGAGI in the germline V gene. The CDR3 nucleotides read TGTGCCAGCAGTTACTCGAGATCGGGGGACACTGAAGCTTTCTTT. Protein: CASSYSRSGDTEAFF.

The chain couples TRBV19 to TRBJ2-2, with D possibly TRBD1 on 5 matching bases. Germline V gene sequence: CDR1 LNHDA, CDR2 SQIVND (reference sequence). With 4 bases removed from V and 0 bases from J, the gap between germline ends came to 6 bases. The CDR3 loop spans 14 amino acids. CDR3 sequence reads: CASSTDTNTGELFF. The CDR3 DNA is TGTGCCAGTAGTACGGACACGAACACCGGGGAGCTGTTTTTT. Drawing the rest from reference TRBV19 and TRBJ2-2, the complete variable domain is DGGITQSPKYLFRKEGQNVTLSCEQNLNHDAMYWYRQDPGQGLRLIYYSQIVNDFQKGDIAEGYSVSREKKESFPLTVTSAQKNPTAFYLCASSTDTNTGELFFGEGSRLTVL.

This clonotype was recorded many times. The V call is TRBV2, the J call TRBJ1-1; D may be TRBD1 (5 bases). This CDR3 region has 15 residues. V lost 5 bases to trimming and J lost 1 base, with 14 bases between them. Germline loops: CDR1 SNHLY, CDR2 FYNNEI. CDR3 protein: CASSRRGAENTEAFF. CDR3 bases: TGTGCCAGCAGTCGACGGGGCGCGGAGAACACTGAAGCTTTCTTT.

The rearrangement joins TRBV7-2 to TRBJ2-3; D not resolved. Trimming took off 6 bases at V and 4 bases at J, with 14 bases between the two ends. The length of the CDR3 is 14 residues. Germline CDR1 is SGHTA and CDR2 is FQGNSA. Written as DNA, the CDR3 is TGTGCCAGCAGTTTCCGAGGTATCGCAGATACGCAGTATTTT. Residues: CASSFRGIADTQYF.

The chain joins TRBV7-3 to TRBJ2-2; possible D gene TRBD1, 5 bases. This CDR3 has 16 residues. The germline V gene encodes CDR1 SGHTA and CDR2 FQGTGA. Trimming cost V 1 base and J 2 bases, with 11 bases left between them. The CDR3 sequence: CASSLIPRVNTGELFF. The CDR3, as DNA: TGTGCCAGCAGCTTAATTCCCAGGGTTAACACCGGGGAGCTGTTTTTT.

The chain employs TRBV29-1 and TRBJ2-7; perhaps TRBD2 as D (6 bases). The CDR3 loop spans 13 amino acids. V was pared by 5 bases and J by 0 bases, with 11 bases between. CDR1 SQVTM and CDR2 ANQGSEA come from the germline V gene. The CDR3 nucleotides are TGCAGCGTTCACGGGACTGGCTCCTACGAGCAGTACTTC. This sequence encodes CSVHGTGSYEQYF.

This clonotype was recorded many times. The genes are TRBV11-3 and TRBJ2-5; 10 bases fit TRBD2. The CDR3 runs to 14 residues. V lost 5 bases, J lost 7 bases, and 7 bases stayed unmatched. Germline V lookup: CDR1 SGHNT, CDR2 YENEEA. The chain's CDR3 is CASSPGLAGATQYF. CDR3 coding DNA: TGTGCCAGCAGCCCCGGGCTAGCGGGGGCGACCCAGTACTTC.

This clonotype was detected many times. The chain is built from TRBV4-1 and TRBJ1-1; TRBD1 might be the D (5 bases). Germline lookup yields CDR1 MGHRA and CDR2 YSYEKL. With 0 bases removed from V and 4 bases from J, the gap between germline ends came to 12 bases. CDR3 size: 15 residues. The CDR3 spells CASSQDRGEATEAFF. CDR3 nucleotides: TGCGCCAGCAGCCAAGATCGGGGGGAGGCCACTGAAGCTTTCTTT.

Ten or more counts support this clonotype. The rearrangement links TRBV4-1 to TRBJ1-5; D gene uncertain. Trimming took off 1 base at V and 0 bases at J, with 7 bases between the two ends. CDR3 size: 15 residues. Germline-derived CDR1 and CDR2 are MGHRA and YSYEKL. CDR3 nucleotide sequence: TGCGCCAGCAGCCAAGGCCCGAATAGCAATCAGCCCCAGCATTTT. Translation gives CASSQGPNSNQPQHF.

This clonotype was seen more than once but under ten times. The rearrangement joins TRBV4-3 to TRBJ1-2; D is undetermined. From germline, CDR1 is LGHNA and CDR2 YSLEER. Trimming left V 4 bases short and J 4 bases short, with 16 bases between. The CDR3 is 15 residues long. The CDR3 nucleotides read TGCGCCAGCAGCCCTTGGGCACAGACCCTCTATGGCTACACCTTC. Its protein is CASSPWAQTLYGYTF.

This clonotype appeared many times. The V gene is TRBV28, the J gene TRBJ2-1; D call uncertain. This CDR3 contains 13 residues. V lost 6 bases, J lost 9 bases, and 15 bases lay in between. CDR1 is MDHEN and CDR2 is SYDVKM in the germline V gene. The CDR3 DNA sequence: TGTGCCAGCAGCAGACCTGGGGTCGGTGAGCAGTTCTTC. It codes for CASSRPGVGEQFF. Full variable domain (remainder filled in from reference TRBV28 and TRBJ2-1): DVKVTQSSRYLVKRTGEKVFLECVQDMDHENMFWYRQDPGLGLRLIYFSYDVKMKEKGDIPEGYSVSREKKERFSLILESASTNQTSMYLCASSRPGVGEQFFGPGTRLTVL.

In this sample, this clonotype turned up many times. The chain joins TRBV7-2 to TRBJ2-7, with a weak D call TRBD2 (6 bases). This CDR3 is 14 amino acids long. Germline-derived CDR1 and CDR2 are SGHTA and FQGNSA. Trimming took 10 bases from V and 0 from J, leaving 16 bases between them. CDR3: CANDWEECSYEQYV. The CDR3 DNA reads as TGTGCCAACGATTGGGAGGAATGCTCCTACGAGCAGTACGTC.

This clonotype has ten or more counts. This chain connects TRBV7-2 to TRBJ2-3; possibly TRBD1 or TRBD2 for D (5 bases each). Germline CDR1 and CDR2: SGHTA and FQGNSA. V was clipped by 3 bases and J by 6 bases, with 10 bases between them. The CDR3 is made up of 13 amino acids. CDR3 sequence reads: CASSLGRGDTQYF. DNA of the CDR3: TGTGCCAGCAGCTTGGGACGCGGGGATACGCAGTATTTT.

This clonotype occurred a few times. V gene TRBV19 combines with J gene TRBJ2-3; no clear D. The CDR3 runs 14 residues. Trimming left V 5 bases short and J 2 bases short, with 11 bases between. Germline values: CDR1 LNHDA, CDR2 SQIVND (reference sequence). As DNA, the CDR3 is TGTGCCAGTAGTCCCCCGGCGTTCACAGATACGCAGTATTTT. As protein: CASSPPAFTDTQYF.

The chain is built from TRBV24-1 and TRBJ1-1, with D possibly matching TRBD1 (5 bases). Germline CDR1 and CDR2: KGHDR and SFDVKD. This CDR3 region has 13 residues. Trimming pared 4 bases from V and 11 bases from J, leaving 16 bases between. CDR3 bases: TGTGCCACCAGTGAATCCGGGGGAGTTCGGGCTTTCTTT. Its translation: CATSESGGVRAFF.

This clonotype was seen only a few times. The chain joins TRBV27 to TRBJ2-7; D gene unclear. Germline loops: CDR1 MNHEY, CDR2 SMNVEV (reference sequence). The CDR3 length is 15 residues. V was pared by 0 bases and J by 0 bases, with 9 bases between. The CDR3 region has the DNA TGTGCCAGCAGTTTATCGTCGCGGTCCTCCTACGAGCAGTACGTC. Translating it yields CASSLSSRSSYEQYV.

The table lists this clonotype with a few counts. At one end the junction does not follow the germline gene, possibly because of a read error. The chain has TRBV5-3 and TRBJ2-3; maybe TRBD2 (7 bases). TRBV5-3 is designated an ORF whose function remains uncertain. The CDR3 contains 15 residues. CDR3 amino acids: CASSLPSASGGTQYF. In DNA, the CDR3 is TGTGCCAGCAGCTTGCCAAGCGCCTCGGGGGGCACGCAGTATTTT.

This chain joins TRBV7-9 and TRBJ1-2, with a weak D call TRBD1 (5 bases). Germline CDR1 and CDR2: SEHNR and FQNEAQ (reference sequence). This CDR3 is built from 14 residues. V lost 5 bases and J 5 bases, leaving 15 bases between the germline ends. CDR3 sequence (DNA): TGTGCCAGCAGCCTGGACGGGGCGCGGTATGGCTACACCTTC. This encodes CASSLDGARYGYTF.

This clonotype appeared many times. The CDR3 DNA reads TGTGCCAGCGGCGACCGAACTAACACAGATACGCAGTATTTT. Amino acid sequence: CASGDRTNTDTQYF. This chain connects TRBV6-2 or TRBV6-3 to TRBJ2-3; the D is unclear. V lost 8 bases to trimming and J lost 2 bases, with 14 bases between them. CDR1 MNHEY and CDR2 SVGEGT come from the germline V gene. This CDR3 has 14 amino acids.

This clonotype was found many times. J is TRBJ1-2 and V is TRBV7-9; possibly TRBD1 for D (5 bases). There are 12 residues in the CDR3. Between the trimmed V and J ends, which lost 10 bases and 4 bases, there was a span of 13 bases. The germline CDR1 and CDR2 sequences are SEHNR and FQNEAQ (reference sequence). CDR3 sequence reads: CATDVGGYGYTF. Here the CDR3 DNA reads TGTGCCACAGACGTGGGGGGCTATGGCTACACCTTC.

This clonotype was recorded at least ten times. The chain couples TRBV11-2 to TRBJ1-6; D not certain. The CDR3 is 14 residues long. Germline-derived CDR1 and CDR2 are SGHAT and FQNNGV. The V gene lost 1 base and the J gene lost 4 bases, with 5 bases spanning the gap. CDR3 sequence: CASSLGLYNSPLHF. Here the CDR3 DNA reads TGTGCCAGCAGCTTAGGACTTTATAATTCACCCCTCCACTTT.